One and the same sample provided the 26 T cell receptor beta chains below, sequenced in a study of blood T cell repertoires in COVID-19. TCRdb's copy holds only in-frame clones and misses some; the assay was immunoSEQ multiplex PCR. The data show 91,000 or so clones, about nine tenths seen once. Specimen: peripheral blood. The receptors come from a woman between 45 and 60 years old in a cohort sampled during active COVID-19.

The chain recombines TRBV7-6 with TRBJ2-5; 7 positions match TRBD2. Trimming at V came to 4 bases and at J to 5 bases, leaving 13 bases not matched to a gene. The CDR3 covers 16 residues. The germline gives CDR1 SGHVS, CDR2 FNYEAQ. CDR3 residues: CASSSPPRTRGETQYF. The CDR3 DNA reads TGTGCCAGCAGCTCCCCACCCCGGACTAGAGGGGAGACCCAGTACTTC.

The V and J genes are TRBV27 and TRBJ2-2, with 12 bases matching TRBD2. Germline CDR1 and CDR2: MNHEY and SMNVEV (reference sequence). The CDR3 covers 17 residues. Losses at the gene ends were 5 bases for V and 7 bases for J; bases not matched to a gene: 11. CDR3 coding DNA: TGTGCCAGCAGTGCACTAGCGGGAGGCGGGTCATACGGGGAGCTGTTTTTT. Protein product: CASSALAGGGSYGELFF.

The rearrangement joins TRBV9 to TRBJ2-1; D is unclear. CDR1 is SGDLS, CDR2 YYNGEE, per germline. V was cut by 4 bases and J by 0 bases, with 20 bases left in between. The CDR3 consists of 18 residues. This CDR3 is CASSPPHMCGSSYNEQFF. The CDR3 nucleotides are TGTGCCAGCAGCCCTCCCCATATGTGCGGAAGCTCCTACAATGAGCAGTTCTTC.

The chain carries TRBV7-2 and TRBJ2-7; 14 positions agree with TRBD2. CDR3 size: 18 residues. Germline CDR1 reads SGHTA; CDR2 reads FQGNSA. V trimming: 2 bases; J trimming: 4 bases; junction bases outside the gene matches: 10. The CDR3 nucleotides are TGTGCCAGCAGCTTACGAAGACTAGCGGGAGGGCCACTTTACGAGCAGTACTTC. Amino acids: CASSLRRLAGGPLYEQYF. The whole variable domain, filled in from reference TRBV7-2 and TRBJ2-7, reads GAGVSQSPSNKVTEKGKDVELRCDPISGHTALYWYRQSLGQGLEFLIYFQGNSAPDKSGLPSDRFSAERTGGSVSTLTIQRTQQEDSAVYLCASSLRRLAGGPLYEQYFGPGTRLTVT.

The chain carries TRBV13 and TRBJ2-1; 7 nucleotides agree with TRBD1. The germline V gene encodes CDR1 PRHDT and CDR2 FYEKMQ (reference sequence). The CDR3 is 14 amino acids. The J segment lost 3 bases and the V segment lost 4 bases, leaving 3 bases of the junction unmatched. Here the CDR3 DNA reads TGTGCCAGCAGCTCTACAGGGGTCTACAATGAGCAGTTCTTC. This sequence encodes CASSSTGVYNEQFF.

The V call is TRBV28, the J call TRBJ2-3; 12 positions match TRBD2. Germline V gene data show CDR1 as MDHEN and CDR2 as SYDVKM. The CDR3 loop spans 15 amino acids. J was trimmed by 3 bases and V by 6 bases; bases with no gene match: 4. This CDR3 is CASRSTSGRTDTQYF. As DNA, the CDR3 is TGTGCCAGCAGGTCGACTAGCGGGAGAACAGATACGCAGTATTTT.

The chain combines TRBV24-1 with TRBJ2-5, with 7 nucleotides matching TRBD1. CDR1 is KGHDR, CDR2 SFDVKD, per germline. The trim removed 5 bases at V and 1 base at J, leaving 9 bases unmatched. The CDR3 has 16 residues. DNA of the CDR3: TGTGCCACCAGTGGGGAAACAGGGGCTACCCAAGAGACCCAGTACTTC. Its protein product is CATSGETGATQETQYF.

The chain joins TRBV10-3 to TRBJ2-2; D ambiguous. Germline V CDR1 and CDR2: ENHRY, SYGVKD. The CDR3 covers 13 residues. The V end lost 7 bases, the J end lost 0 bases, and 6 bases lay between the germline ends. The CDR3 DNA sequence: TGTGCCATCATGGGCGCGAACACCGGGGAGCTGTTTTTT. It is translated as CAIMGANTGELFF.

This chain uses TRBV7-3 with TRBJ2-2; D is perhaps TRBD2 (6 bases). The CDR3 runs 14 residues. CDR1 is SGHTA and CDR2 is FQGTGA in the germline V gene. Trimming shortened V by 0 bases and J by 7 bases, and 9 bases separated the two germline ends. The CDR3 region has the DNA TGTGCCAGCAGCTTAACACTAGCTGGCGGGGAGCTGTTTTTT. As protein: CASSLTLAGGELFF.

The chain has TRBV28 and TRBJ2-1; 10 positions match TRBD2. Germline trimming cut 4 bases from V and 0 bases from J; bases unmatched to any gene: 3. Germline V CDR1 and CDR2: MDHEN, SYDVKM. This CDR3 region has 16 residues. The CDR3 region has the DNA TGTGCCAGCAGTTCGGCTAGCGGGGGCTCCTACAATGAGCAGTTCTTC. This codes for CASSSASGGSYNEQFF.

This rearrangement joins TRBV9 to TRBJ1-4; possible D gene TRBD1, 5 bases. The V gene lost 2 bases and the J gene lost 5 bases, with 16 bases spanning the gap. Looked up from germline, CDR1 is SGDLS and CDR2 is YYNGEE. The CDR3 is 16 amino acids. The CDR3 spells CASSVTGVAGNEKLFF. Here the CDR3 DNA reads TGTGCCAGCAGCGTGACCGGTGTAGCAGGGAATGAAAAACTGTTTTTT.

The chain has TRBV5-4 and TRBJ2-5, with 12 bases matching TRBD2. This CDR3 spans 18 amino acids. J was trimmed by 5 bases and V by 3 bases; bases with no gene match: 14. The germline CDR1 and CDR2 sequences are SGHNT and YYREEE (reference sequence). CDR3 in DNA: TGTGCCAGCAGCTCGCCAACTAGCGGGAGGTCCGTTGGGGAGACCCAGTACTTC. Translating gives CASSSPTSGRSVGETQYF.

CDR3 in amino acids: CASSLGQDRGPHEQYF. The CDR3 nucleotides are TGTGCCAGCAGCTTGGGCCAGGACAGGGGGCCGCACGAGCAGTACTTC. The chain combines TRBV5-4 with TRBJ2-7; 11 positions match TRBD1. V lost 0 bases and J lost 5; bases outside the gene matches: 7. CDR1 and CDR2 from the germline V gene are SGHNT and YYREEE (reference sequence). CDR3 length: 16 amino acids.

The chain couples TRBV28 to TRBJ2-2, with D hard to call. Germline V gene lookup returns CDR1 MDHEN and CDR2 SYDVKM. This CDR3 is built from 15 residues. The ends were cut back, 3 bases at V and 0 bases at J, with 8 bases in the middle. The CDR3 sequence: CASSFASANTGELFF. The CDR3 DNA reads as TGTGCCAGCAGTTTCGCGAGCGCGAACACCGGGGAGCTGTTTTTT. The full variable domain, its missing parts supplied by reference TRBV28 and TRBJ2-2, is DVKVTQSSRYLVKRTGEKVFLECVQDMDHENMFWYRQDPGLGLRLIYFSYDVKMKEKGDIPEGYSVSREKKERFSLILESASTNQTSMYLCASSFASANTGELFFGEGSRLTVL.

V is TRBV5-4 and J is TRBJ2-1; 7 bases are shared with TRBD2. The CDR3 consists of 14 residues. CDR1 SGHNT and CDR2 YYREEE come from the germline V gene (reference sequence). V dropped 0 bases and J dropped 5; count of bases not matched to a gene: 2. CDR3 nucleotides: TGTGCCAGCAGCTTGGGGGCGGGAGACAATGAGCAGTTCTTC. This codes for CASSLGAGDNEQFF. The entire variable domain, with the rest obtained from reference TRBV5-4 and TRBJ2-1, is as follows: ETGVTQSPTHLIKTRGQQVTLRCSSQSGHNTVSWYQQALGQGPQFIFQYYREEENGRGNFPPRFSGLQFPNYSSELNVNALELDDSALYLCASSLGAGDNEQFFGPGTRLTVL.

This chain joins TRBV3-1 (or the pseudogene TRBV3-2) and TRBJ2-7; maybe TRBD2 (6 bases). Trimming took 7 bases from V and 6 from J, leaving 13 bases between them. Germline lookup yields CDR1 LGHDT and CDR2 YNNKEL (reference sequence). The CDR3 length is 12 residues. The CDR3 sequence: CASTYSGGEQYF. In DNA, the CDR3 is TGTGCCAGCACCTATAGCGGAGGCGAGCAGTACTTC.

V is TRBV19 and J is TRBJ1-1, with TRBD1 as a possible D gene (5 bases). Trimming shortened V by 5 bases and J by 1 base, and 8 bases separated the two germline ends. Germline CDR1 reads LNHDA; CDR2 reads SQIVND (reference sequence). The CDR3 is 13 amino acids. This CDR3 is CASSRGSNTEAFF. CDR3 sequence (DNA): TGTGCCAGTAGTCGGGGGTCGAACACTGAAGCTTTCTTT. The full variable domain, with the rest looked up from reference TRBV19 and TRBJ1-1, is DGGITQSPKYLFRKEGQNVTLSCEQNLNHDAMYWYRQDPGQGLRLIYYSQIVNDFQKGDIAEGYSVSREKKESFPLTVTSAQKNPTAFYLCASSRGSNTEAFFGQGTRLTVV.

This chain uses TRBV19 with TRBJ1-2; no firm D call. Germline V gives CDR1 LNHDA, CDR2 SQIVND (reference sequence). With 3 bases removed from V and 8 bases from J, the gap between germline ends came to 16 bases. This CDR3 comprises 14 residues. CDR3 loop: CASSIDASQRGYTF. DNA of the CDR3: TGTGCCAGTAGTATCGATGCCTCCCAGAGGGGCTACACCTTC.

The genes are TRBV28 and TRBJ1-4; TRBD1 aligns across 10 bases. Germline lookup yields CDR1 MDHEN and CDR2 SYDVKM. There are 13 residues in the CDR3. Trimming at V came to 11 bases and at J to 7 bases, leaving 7 bases not matched to a gene. The chain's CDR3 is CASTGGAGEKLFF. The CDR3 bases are TGTGCCTCGACAGGGGGCGCGGGTGAAAAACTGTTTTTT.

The gene calls are TRBV6-2 or TRBV6-3 and TRBJ1-6; 8 positions agree with TRBD1. The CDR3 is made up of 13 amino acids. Trimming at V came to 4 bases and at J to 10 bases, leaving 3 bases not matched to a gene. CDR1 and CDR2 (germline): MNHEY, SVGEGT. CDR3 in amino acids: CASSSTGGSPLHF. CDR3 DNA sequence: TGTGCCAGCAGTTCAACAGGGGGATCACCCCTCCACTTT.

This chain links TRBV12-3 or TRBV12-4 with TRBJ2-2; maybe TRBD1 (5 bases). Trimming pared 3 bases from V and 6 bases from J, leaving 8 bases between. The CDR3 loop spans 13 amino acids. Here the CDR3 reads CASSFRGAGELFF. CDR3 DNA: TGTGCCAGCAGTTTTAGGGGTGCCGGGGAGCTGTTTTTT.

The V call is TRBV19, the J call TRBJ2-7; possible D gene TRBD2, 6 bases. V lost 5 bases and J lost 4, with 12 bases in between. CDR3 length: 13 amino acids. Germline V gives CDR1 LNHDA, CDR2 SQIVND (reference sequence). The CDR3 loop reads CASSGQGGYEQYF. The CDR3 coding sequence is TGTGCCAGTAGTGGGCAGGGAGGTTACGAGCAGTACTTC.

V gene TRBV12-3 or TRBV12-4 combines with J gene TRBJ1-5; the D is unclear. Trimming cost V 3 bases and J 12 bases, with 9 bases left between them. The CDR3 runs to 11 residues. Here the CDR3 DNA reads TGTGCCAGCAGTTTGGGCAGAAGCCAGCATTTT. Its protein product is CASSLGRSQHF.

V gene TRBV27 combines with J gene TRBJ1-6; D is ambiguous. This CDR3 region has 20 residues. Trimming took 0 bases from V and 0 from J, leaving 18 bases between them. Germline V lookup: CDR1 MNHEY, CDR2 SMNVEV (reference sequence). CDR3 coding DNA: TGTGCCAGCAGTTTATCGCGCCCTTCGGGTAGAAGCTCCTATAATTCACCCCTCCACTTT. Its protein product is CASSLSRPSGRSSYNSPLHF.

The chain joins TRBV5-1 to TRBJ2-7, with 7 bases that match TRBD1. The V gene end was trimmed by 4 bases and the J gene end by 3 bases; junction bases not matched to a gene: 7. CDR3 length equals 14 residues. The germline V gene encodes CDR1 SGHRS and CDR2 YFSETQ. CDR3 DNA sequence: TGCGCCAGCAGCCAGGGGACAGCTCGCTACGAGCAGTACTTC. Translating gives CASSQGTARYEQYF.

The V and J genes are TRBV4-2 and TRBJ2-1; TRBD2 agrees at 9 bases. The CDR3 is made up of 16 amino acids. V was pared by 3 bases and J by 7 bases, with 10 bases of the junction left unmatched. Germline V CDR1 and CDR2: LGHNA, YNFKEQ. Here the CDR3 DNA reads TGTGCCAGCAGCCACGGACTAGCGCGAAGCGGGAATGAGCAGTTCTTC. It yields the protein CASSHGLARSGNEQFF.